The 25 T cell receptor beta chains listed next were all sequenced from one sample in a study of technical replicates of blood from several donors. Data came from immunoSEQ multiplex PCR; TCRdb stores just in-frame clones and leaves some out. This table has about 89,000 clones, just under 95% appearing once. Material for sequencing was T cells isolated from PBMCs. These receptors came from a human donor in good health.

V gene TRBV5-1 combines with J gene TRBJ2-1, with 10 bases lining up with TRBD1. V trimming: 4 bases; J trimming: 9 bases; junction bases outside the gene matches: 7. The germline V gene has CDR1 SGHRS and CDR2 YFSETQ. The CDR3 loop spans 14 amino acids. The CDR3: CASSLRQGAGEQFF. The CDR3 bases are TGCGCCAGCAGCCTTCGACAGGGGGCTGGTGAGCAGTTCTTC. The full variable domain, completed using reference TRBV5-1 and TRBJ2-1, is KAGVTQTPRYLIKTRGQQVTLSCSPISGHRSVSWYQQTPGQGLQFLFEYFSETQRNKGNFPGRFSGRQFSNSRSEMNVSTLELGDSALYLCASSLRQGAGEQFFGPGTRLTVL.

The chain links TRBV5-4 to TRBJ2-5; no reliable D call. V was trimmed by 4 bases and J by 9 bases, leaving 13 bases between them. The CDR3 has 12 residues. Germline-derived CDR1 and CDR2 are SGHNT and YYREEE (reference sequence). The CDR3 region has the DNA TGTGCCAGCAGCCTTAACCTCGCAGCCCAGTACTTC. This translates into CASSLNLAAQYF.

J is TRBJ2-7 and V is TRBV11-2; 8 nucleotides agree with TRBD1. Germline trimming cut 3 bases from V and 3 bases from J; bases unmatched to any gene: 7. The CDR3 contains 15 residues. The germline V gene has CDR1 SGHAT and CDR2 FQNNGV. The CDR3, as DNA: TGTGCCAGCAGCTTTAATGGACAGGGCCTCTACGAGCAGTACTTC. Its translation is CASSFNGQGLYEQYF.

V and J are TRBV15 and TRBJ2-1; no clear D gene. This CDR3 is built from 14 residues. Germline CDR1 is LNHNV and CDR2 is YYDKDF (reference sequence). Trimming removed 1 base from V and 8 bases from J, with 12 bases in between. In DNA, the CDR3 is TGTGCCACCAGCAGAGGCAGTAAAGTCGATGAGCAGTTCTTC. Translation gives CATSRGSKVDEQFF.

V usage is TRBV7-2 and J usage is TRBJ2-7; maybe TRBD2 (6 bases). The germline V gene has CDR1 SGHTA and CDR2 FQGNSA. The ends were cut back, 1 base at V and 1 base at J, with 8 bases in the middle. The length of the CDR3 is 14 residues. In DNA, the CDR3 is TGTGCCAGCAGCTTAGGTGCGGGATCCTACGAGCAGTACTTC. It specifies CASSLGAGSYEQYF.

The chain employs TRBV2 and TRBJ1-5; the match to TRBD1 covers 7 bases. Germline loops: CDR1 SNHLY, CDR2 FYNNEI. The CDR3 is 14 amino acids. The V segment lost 4 bases and the J segment 5 bases; nucleotides outside the gene matches: 5. The CDR3 loop reads CASSGGQVHQPQHF. The CDR3 coding sequence is TGTGCCAGCAGTGGTGGACAGGTTCATCAGCCCCAGCATTTT.

V usage is TRBV28 and J usage is TRBJ1-2; TRBD1 matches 10 bases. Per germline, CDR1 MDHEN and CDR2 SYDVKM. The CDR3 sequence is 16 residues long. The junction had 10 bases not matched to a gene; V was cut back by 3 bases and J by 6 bases. CDR3: CASSFGGGQGFNGYTF. For the CDR3, the DNA is TGTGCCAGCAGTTTTGGGGGGGGACAGGGGTTTAATGGCTACACCTTC.

This rearrangement joins TRBV28 to TRBJ2-5; 8 nucleotides line up with TRBD2. Trimming at V came to 4 bases and at J to 2 bases, leaving 15 bases not matched to a gene. Looked up from germline, CDR1 is MDHEN and CDR2 is SYDVKM. The CDR3 length is 18 residues. The CDR3 region is CASSSPRELADSQETQYF. The DNA for the CDR3 is TGTGCCAGCAGTTCCCCCCGGGAACTAGCGGATTCTCAAGAGACCCAGTACTTC.

In this sample, this clone turned up a few times. This rearrangement joins TRBV19 to TRBJ2-2; no reliable D call. The V gene lost 4 bases and the J gene lost 6 bases, with 15 bases spanning the gap. Per the germline V gene, CDR1 is LNHDA and CDR2 is SQIVND (reference sequence). The CDR3 consists of 15 residues. CDR3 coding DNA: TGTGCCAGTAGTAACTTACTTAGTGAGGCCGGGGAGCTGTTTTTT. Protein: CASSNLLSEAGELFF.

The J gene is TRBJ2-3, the V gene TRBV4-2; 9 bases map to TRBD2. CDR1 LGHNA and CDR2 YNFKEQ come from the germline V gene. With 4 bases clipped from V and 4 bases from J, the junction kept 6 bases outside the gene matches. The CDR3 sequence is 15 residues long. The CDR3 protein is CASSPLAGHPDTQYF. The CDR3 nucleotides read TGTGCCAGCAGCCCTCTAGCGGGACATCCAGATACGCAGTATTTT.

The J gene is TRBJ1-4, the V gene TRBV7-8; 8 bases are a match to TRBD1. Per germline, CDR1 SGHVS and CDR2 FQNEAQ. V trimming: 0 bases; J trimming: 10 bases; junction bases outside the gene matches: 7. The CDR3 length is 15 residues. The CDR3 protein is CASSLALGQAGKLFF. DNA of the CDR3: TGTGCCAGCAGCTTAGCTTTGGGACAGGCCGGAAAACTGTTTTTT.

This chain uses TRBV28 with TRBJ2-1; 8 nucleotides line up with TRBD1. With 7 bases clipped from V and 0 bases from J, the junction kept 8 bases outside the gene matches. This CDR3 comprises 16 residues. In germline, CDR1 is MDHEN, CDR2 SYDVKM. This CDR3 is CASTPTGASSYNEQFF. In nucleotides, the CDR3 is TGTGCCAGCACCCCGACAGGGGCGAGCTCCTACAATGAGCAGTTCTTC.

This clone came up a few times. The chain joins TRBV9 to TRBJ1-6, with TRBD1 matching over 12 bases. After removal of 6 bases from V and 0 bases from J, the junction contained 4 bases not matched to a gene. The germline V gene encodes CDR1 SGDLS and CDR2 YYNGEE. The CDR3 is 17 amino acids. CDR3 in amino acids: CASNPGQGASYNSPLHF. CDR3 coding DNA: TGTGCCAGCAACCCGGGACAGGGGGCCTCCTATAATTCACCCCTCCACTTT.

The chain links TRBV11-2 to TRBJ2-5; 8 positions agree with TRBD2. The trim removed 1 base at V and 2 bases at J, leaving 3 bases unmatched. The CDR3 sequence is 15 residues long. Germline values: CDR1 SGHAT, CDR2 FQNNGV. Here the CDR3 reads CASSLGSGKQETQYF. In DNA, the CDR3 is TGTGCCAGCAGCTTAGGTAGCGGGAAGCAAGAGACCCAGTACTTC.

The rearrangement uses TRBV6-1 and TRBJ1-6, with 9 bases fitting TRBD1. CDR1 is MNHNS and CDR2 is SASEGT in the germline V gene. The CDR3 length is 20 residues. The V gene end was trimmed by 1 base and the J gene end by 7 bases; junction bases not matched to a gene: 17. The CDR3, as DNA: TGTGCCAGCAGTGAAGGTTGGGAATTAGGGACAGGGTTTCAAAATTCACCCCTCCACTTT. This translates into CASSEGWELGTGFQNSPLHF.

J is TRBJ2-3 and V is TRBV27; TRBD1 is a possible D gene (5 bases). Germline CDR1 reads MNHEY; CDR2 reads SMNVEV (reference sequence). The length of the CDR3 is 14 residues. V was cut by 2 bases and J by 1 base, with 7 bases left in between. CDR3 amino acids: CASSLQGGTDTQYF. CDR3 coding DNA: TGTGCCAGCAGTTTACAGGGTGGCACAGATACGCAGTATTTT.

V is TRBV6-5 and J is TRBJ1-2; D uncertain. V was cut by 0 bases and J by 4 bases, with 6 bases left in between. This CDR3 is built from 13 residues. Germline V gene sequence: CDR1 MNHEY, CDR2 SVGAGI. This CDR3 is CASSYSIVYGYTF. In nucleotides, the CDR3 is TGTGCCAGCAGTTACTCGATAGTCTATGGCTACACCTTC.

The chain is built from TRBV19 and TRBJ2-7; 7 bases align to TRBD1. With V trimmed by 3 bases and J by 5 bases, 10 bases remained unmatched. CDR1 and CDR2 from the germline V gene are LNHDA and SQIVND (reference sequence). This CDR3 has 15 residues. CDR3 amino acids: CASSITGALGDEQYF. The CDR3, as DNA: TGTGCCAGTAGTATCACAGGGGCGTTGGGGGACGAGCAGTACTTC.

The V and J genes are TRBV10-1 and TRBJ2-1; 10 bases are shared with TRBD2. After removal of 4 bases from V and 7 bases from J, the junction contained 4 bases not matched to a gene. This CDR3 spans 14 amino acids. CDR1 and CDR2 (germline): WNHNN, SYGVQD (reference sequence). Here the CDR3 reads CASSGSGGANEQFF. The CDR3 coding sequence is TGCGCCAGCAGTGGAAGCGGGGGGGCGAATGAGCAGTTCTTC.

The chain combines TRBV18 with TRBJ1-5; D is undetermined. Trimming took 3 bases from V and 2 from J, leaving 8 bases between them. The CDR3 consists of 14 residues. Germline V lookup: CDR1 KGHSH, CDR2 LQKENI. The DNA of the CDR3 is TGTGCCAGCTCACCTGAAGAGCGCAATCAGCCCCAGCATTTT. Amino acid sequence: CASSPEERNQPQHF.

The rearrangement uses TRBV11-2 and TRBJ2-1, with TRBD2 matching over 12 bases. CDR1 is SGHAT and CDR2 is FQNNGV in the germline V gene. V was pared by 0 bases and J by 5 bases, with 8 bases of the junction left unmatched. The CDR3 contains 18 residues. CDR3 in amino acids: CASSLDGLAGPRNNEQFF. The CDR3 DNA reads TGTGCCAGCAGCTTAGATGGACTAGCGGGACCCAGAAACAATGAGCAGTTCTTC.

The chain uses TRBV5-1 and TRBJ2-3; D possibly corresponds to TRBD1 (6 bases). The CDR3 sequence is 17 residues long. The V end lost 0 bases, the J end lost 2 bases, and 16 bases lay between the germline ends. In germline, CDR1 is SGHRS, CDR2 YFSETQ. CDR3 loop: CASSLVGTGHYTDTQYF. In DNA, the CDR3 is TGCGCCAGCAGCTTGGTGGGAACAGGGCATTACACAGATACGCAGTATTTT.

This sequence joins TRBV19 and TRBJ1-3, with 7 bases that match TRBD1. The CDR3 runs to 19 residues. V was pared by 5 bases and J by 7 bases, with 23 bases of the junction left unmatched. Germline values: CDR1 LNHDA, CDR2 SQIVND (reference sequence). The CDR3 DNA reads as TGTGCCAGTAGTCCGGATGTCATCGACAGGGCGGATTGGACTAACACCATATATTTT. It is translated as CASSPDVIDRADWTNTIYF. Complete variable domain (other parts from reference TRBV19 and TRBJ1-3): DGGITQSPKYLFRKEGQNVTLSCEQNLNHDAMYWYRQDPGQGLRLIYYSQIVNDFQKGDIAEGYSVSREKKESFPLTVTSAQKNPTAFYLCASSPDVIDRADWTNTIYFGEGSWLTVV.

This sequence joins TRBV7-8 and TRBJ1-1, with D possibly TRBD1 on 5 matching bases. CDR1 and CDR2 (germline): SGHVS, FQNEAQ. The CDR3 contains 16 residues. The germline V and J ends were trimmed by 5 bases and 0 bases, with 16 bases remaining between them. The CDR3 nucleotides read TGTGCCAGCAGCCTCGGCCGAGGCAGGGTGAACACTGAAGCTTTCTTT. Residues: CASSLGRGRVNTEAFF.

The rearrangement joins TRBV4-1 to TRBJ2-1, with D possibly matching TRBD2 (5 bases). V shed 4 bases and J shed 1 base, with 14 bases lying between them. The CDR3 totals 16 residues. Germline V gene data show CDR1 as MGHRA and CDR2 as YSYEKL. CDR3 sequence: CASSPERTSSYNEQFF. In nucleotides, the CDR3 is TGCGCCAGCAGCCCCGAACGGACTTCTTCCTACAATGAGCAGTTCTTC.